The T cell receptor (beta chain) under discussion was sequenced for a study of shared clonotypes between healthy human individuals. Study-wide findings and caveats: Sampling used blood alone; tissue repertoires probably differ.

Original data processing: Filtering differed for immunoSEQ, which gave only junction sequences without quality scores. Clones were read by immunoSEQ multiplex PCR, and TCRdb kept only the in-frame ones, dropping some. The V and J calls and clone size come from that table; D and trimming were worked out from the DNA. The repertoire holds about 590,000 clones, over 95% seen once, with approximately 0.1% in the top ten. Naive CD8 cells lacked CD45RO and underwent positive selection for CCR7, leaving out terminally differentiated effector memory CD45RA+ cells. Germline loops: CDR1 SEHNR, CDR2 FQNEAQ (reference sequence). This CDR3 spans 15 amino acids. V lost 5 bases to trimming and J lost 1 base; unmatched junction nucleotides: 5. A word on this clone: The target antigen is unknown.

Sequencing used naive CD8+ T cells sorted from blood. This TCR was recovered from a woman aged 25 to 39 in good health. This rearrangement joins TRBV7-9 to TRBJ2-1, with TRBD1 matching 7 bases. CDR3 bases: TGTGCCAGCAGCCAACCGGGACAGTCCTACAATGAGCAGTTCTTC. Protein product: CASSQPGQSYNEQFF.